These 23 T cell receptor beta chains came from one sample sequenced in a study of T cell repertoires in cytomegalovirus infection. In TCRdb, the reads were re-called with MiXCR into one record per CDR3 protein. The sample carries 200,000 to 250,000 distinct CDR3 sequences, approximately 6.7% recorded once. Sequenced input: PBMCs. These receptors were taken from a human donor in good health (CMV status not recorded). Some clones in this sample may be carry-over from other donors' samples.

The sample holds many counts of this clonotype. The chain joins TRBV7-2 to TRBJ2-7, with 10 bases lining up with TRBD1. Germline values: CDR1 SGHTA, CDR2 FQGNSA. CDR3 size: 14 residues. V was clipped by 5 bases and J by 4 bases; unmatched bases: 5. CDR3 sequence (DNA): TGTGCCAGCAGCCCGGACAGGGGGGAGTACGAGCAGTACTTC. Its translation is CASSPDRGEYEQYF. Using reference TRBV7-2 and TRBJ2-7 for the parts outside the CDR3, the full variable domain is GAGVSQSPSNKVTEKGKDVELRCDPISGHTALYWYRQSLGQGLEFLIYFQGNSAPDKSGLPSDRFSAERTGGSVSTLTIQRTQQEDSAVYLCASSPDRGEYEQYFGPGTRLTVT.

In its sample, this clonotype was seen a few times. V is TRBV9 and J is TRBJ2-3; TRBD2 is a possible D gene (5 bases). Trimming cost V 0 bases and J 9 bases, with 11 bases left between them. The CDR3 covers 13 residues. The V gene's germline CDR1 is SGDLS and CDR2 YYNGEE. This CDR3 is CASSVATAETQYF. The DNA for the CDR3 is TGTGCCAGCAGCGTAGCTACAGCGGAGACGCAGTATTTT.

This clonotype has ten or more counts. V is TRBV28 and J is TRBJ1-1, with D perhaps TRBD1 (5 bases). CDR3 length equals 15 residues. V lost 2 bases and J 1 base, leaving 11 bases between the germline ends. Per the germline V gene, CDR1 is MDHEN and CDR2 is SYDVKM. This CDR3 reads CASSLAPDTNTEAFF. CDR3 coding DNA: TGTGCCAGCAGTTTAGCTCCGGACACGAACACTGAAGCTTTCTTT. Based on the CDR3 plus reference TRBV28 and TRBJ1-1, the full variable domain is DVKVTQSSRYLVKRTGEKVFLECVQDMDHENMFWYRQDPGLGLRLIYFSYDVKMKEKGDIPEGYSVSREKKERFSLILESASTNQTSMYLCASSLAPDTNTEAFFGQGTRLTVV.

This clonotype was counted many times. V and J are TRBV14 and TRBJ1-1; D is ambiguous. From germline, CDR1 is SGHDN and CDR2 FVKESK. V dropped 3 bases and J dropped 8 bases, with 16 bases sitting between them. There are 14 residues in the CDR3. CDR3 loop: CASSHDAIGSEAFF. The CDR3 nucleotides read TGTGCCAGCAGCCACGATGCCATTGGGTCAGAAGCTTTCTTT.

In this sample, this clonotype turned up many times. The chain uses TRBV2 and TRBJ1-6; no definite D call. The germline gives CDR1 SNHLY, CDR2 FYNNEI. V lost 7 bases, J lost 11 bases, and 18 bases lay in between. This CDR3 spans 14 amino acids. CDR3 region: CASTTDRLGPPLHF. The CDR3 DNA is TGTGCCAGCACCACGGACCGGCTTGGACCACCCCTCCACTTT. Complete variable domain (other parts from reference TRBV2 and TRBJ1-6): EPEVTQTPSHQVTQMGQEVILRCVPISNHLYFYWYRQILGQKVEFLVSFYNNEISEKSEIFDDQFSVERPDGSNFTLKIRSTKLEDSAMYFCASTTDRLGPPLHFGNGTRLTVT.

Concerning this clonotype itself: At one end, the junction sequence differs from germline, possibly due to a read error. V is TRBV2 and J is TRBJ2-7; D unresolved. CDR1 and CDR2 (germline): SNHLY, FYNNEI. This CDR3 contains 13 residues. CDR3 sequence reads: CASSEASSDEQCF. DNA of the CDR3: TGTGCCAGCAGTGAAGCCTCGTCGGACGAGCAGTGCTTC.

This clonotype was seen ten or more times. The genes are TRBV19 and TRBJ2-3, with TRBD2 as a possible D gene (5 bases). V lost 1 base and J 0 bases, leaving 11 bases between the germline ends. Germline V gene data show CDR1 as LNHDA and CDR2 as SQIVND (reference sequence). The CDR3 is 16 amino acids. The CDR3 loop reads CASSIVGGQSTDTQYF. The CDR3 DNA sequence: TGTGCCAGTAGTATAGTAGGCGGGCAAAGCACAGATACGCAGTATTTT.

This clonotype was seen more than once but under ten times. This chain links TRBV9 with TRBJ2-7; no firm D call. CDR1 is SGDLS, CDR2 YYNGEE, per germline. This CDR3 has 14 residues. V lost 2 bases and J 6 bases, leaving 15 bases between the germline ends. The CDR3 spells CASSVIPESAEQYF. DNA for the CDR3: TGTGCCAGCAGCGTGATCCCGGAGAGCGCCGAGCAGTACTTC.

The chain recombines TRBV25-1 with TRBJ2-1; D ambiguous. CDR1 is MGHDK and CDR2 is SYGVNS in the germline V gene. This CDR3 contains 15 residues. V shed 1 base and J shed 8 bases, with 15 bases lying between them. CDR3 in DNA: TGTGCCAGCAGTGAATCCCACCTCCCTGCGGATGAGCAGTTCTTC. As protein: CASSESHLPADEQFF.

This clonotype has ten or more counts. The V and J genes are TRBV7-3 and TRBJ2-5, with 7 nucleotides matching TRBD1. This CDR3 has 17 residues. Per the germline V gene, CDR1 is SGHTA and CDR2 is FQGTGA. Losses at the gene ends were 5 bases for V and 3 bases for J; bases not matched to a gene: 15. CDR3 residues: CASSNLALGTAKETQYF. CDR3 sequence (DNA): TGTGCCAGCAGCAACCTGGCTCTTGGGACAGCGAAAGAGACCCAGTACTTC.

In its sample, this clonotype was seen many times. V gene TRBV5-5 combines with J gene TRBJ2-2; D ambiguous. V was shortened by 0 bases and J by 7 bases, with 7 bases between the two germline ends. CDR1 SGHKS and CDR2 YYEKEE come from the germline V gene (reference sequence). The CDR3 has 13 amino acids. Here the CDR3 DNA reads TGTGCCAGCAGCTTGGACGGAATCGGGGAGCTGTTTTTT. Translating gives CASSLDGIGELFF.

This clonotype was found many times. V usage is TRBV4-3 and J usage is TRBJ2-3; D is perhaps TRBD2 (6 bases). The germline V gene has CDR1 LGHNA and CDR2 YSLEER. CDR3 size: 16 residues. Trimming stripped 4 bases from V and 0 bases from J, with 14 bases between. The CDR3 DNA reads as TGCGCCAGCAGCCCTGGGGCCGGGGGAAGCACAGATACGCAGTATTTT. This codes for CASSPGAGGSTDTQYF.

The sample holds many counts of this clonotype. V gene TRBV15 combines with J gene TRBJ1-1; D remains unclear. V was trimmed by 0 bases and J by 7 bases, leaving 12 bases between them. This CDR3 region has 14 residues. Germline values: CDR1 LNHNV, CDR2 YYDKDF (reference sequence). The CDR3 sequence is CATSRESSLGEAFF. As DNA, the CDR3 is TGTGCCACCAGCAGAGAATCGAGCCTGGGTGAAGCTTTCTTT.

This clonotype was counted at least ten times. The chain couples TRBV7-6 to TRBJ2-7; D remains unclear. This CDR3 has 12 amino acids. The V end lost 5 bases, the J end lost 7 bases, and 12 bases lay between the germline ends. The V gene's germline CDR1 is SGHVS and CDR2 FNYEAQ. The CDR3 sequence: CASSPAGFEQYF. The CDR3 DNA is TGTGCCAGCAGCCCGGCCGGGTTTGAGCAGTACTTC. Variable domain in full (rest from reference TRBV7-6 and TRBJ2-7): GAGVSQSPRYKVTKRGQDVALRCDPISGHVSLYWYRQALGQGPEFLTYFNYEAQQDKSGLPNDRFSAERPEGSISTLTIQRTEQRDSAMYRCASSPAGFEQYFGPGTRLTVT.

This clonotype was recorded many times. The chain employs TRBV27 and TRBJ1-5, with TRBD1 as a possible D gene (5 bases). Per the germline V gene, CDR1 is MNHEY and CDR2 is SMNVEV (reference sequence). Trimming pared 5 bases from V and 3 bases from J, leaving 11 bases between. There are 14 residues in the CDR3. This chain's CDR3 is CASSIAGYNQPQHF. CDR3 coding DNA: TGTGCCAGCAGTATAGCAGGGTACAATCAGCCCCAGCATTTT.

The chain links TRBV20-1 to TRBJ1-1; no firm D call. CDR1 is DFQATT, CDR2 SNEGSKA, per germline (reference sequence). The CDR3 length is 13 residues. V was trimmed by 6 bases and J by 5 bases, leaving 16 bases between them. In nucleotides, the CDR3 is TGCAGTGCGAGTCCCCAAACCCTAACTGAAGCTTTCTTT. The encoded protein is CSASPQTLTEAFF.

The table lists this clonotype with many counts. CDR3 protein: CASSVVPGKNTEAFF. CDR3 in DNA: TGTGCCAGCAGCGTAGTCCCGGGAAAGAACACTGAAGCTTTCTTT. This rearrangement joins TRBV9 to TRBJ1-1, with unresolved D. The germline V gene has CDR1 SGDLS and CDR2 YYNGEE. The V end was cut by 0 bases, the J end by 1 base, with 10 bases between. The CDR3 is 15 residues long.

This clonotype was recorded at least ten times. CDR3 DNA: TGTGCCAGCAGCTTAGAGATCGGAGAAAACTATGGCTACACCTTC. Its translation: CASSLEIGENYGYTF. The chain is built from TRBV7-2 and TRBJ1-2; no clear D. The V gene's germline CDR1 is SGHTA and CDR2 FQGNSA. The CDR3 has 15 amino acids. V shed 1 base and J shed 2 bases, with 11 bases lying between them.

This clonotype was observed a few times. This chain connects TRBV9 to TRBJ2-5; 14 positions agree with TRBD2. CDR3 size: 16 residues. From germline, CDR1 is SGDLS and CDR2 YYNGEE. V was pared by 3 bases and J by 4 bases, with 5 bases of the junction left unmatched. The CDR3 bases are TGTGCCAGCAGCGAGAGACTAGCGGGGGGGCCAGAGACCCAGTACTTC. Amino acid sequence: CASSERLAGGPETQYF.

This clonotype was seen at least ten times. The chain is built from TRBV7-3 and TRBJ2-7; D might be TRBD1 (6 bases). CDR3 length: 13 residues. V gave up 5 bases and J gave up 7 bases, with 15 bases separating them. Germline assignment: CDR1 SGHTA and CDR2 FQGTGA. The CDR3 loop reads CASSLLQGGEQYF. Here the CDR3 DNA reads TGTGCCAGCAGCCTGCTACAGGGCGGGGAGCAGTACTTC.

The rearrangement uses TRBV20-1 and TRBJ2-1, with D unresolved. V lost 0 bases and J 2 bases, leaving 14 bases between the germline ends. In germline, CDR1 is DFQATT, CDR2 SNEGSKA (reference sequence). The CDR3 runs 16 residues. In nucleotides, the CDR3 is TGCAGTGCTAGAGATCGGAAGCTCCTAGCCTACAATGAGCAGTTCTTC. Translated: CSARDRKLLAYNEQFF.

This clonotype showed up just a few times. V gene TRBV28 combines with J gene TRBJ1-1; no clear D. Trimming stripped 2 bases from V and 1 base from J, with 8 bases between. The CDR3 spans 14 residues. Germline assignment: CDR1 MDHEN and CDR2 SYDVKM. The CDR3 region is CASSLQFRNTEAFF. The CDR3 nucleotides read TGTGCCAGCAGTTTACAGTTTCGGAACACTGAAGCTTTCTTT.

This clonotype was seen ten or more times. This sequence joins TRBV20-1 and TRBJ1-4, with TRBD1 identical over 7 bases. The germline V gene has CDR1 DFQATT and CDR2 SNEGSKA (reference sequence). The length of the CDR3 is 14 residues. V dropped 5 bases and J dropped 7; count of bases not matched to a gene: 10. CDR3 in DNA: TGCAGTGCTTACAATGACAGGGATGGTGAAAAACTGTTTTTT. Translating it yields CSAYNDRDGEKLFF.